One sample yielded the 27 T cell receptor beta chains listed below, sequenced in a study of shared clonotypes between healthy human individuals. Sequencing used immunoSEQ multiplex PCR; TCRdb keeps in-frame clones, though not all of them. Of roughly 2 million clones in the sample, 90% to 97% were seen once. Source material: naive CD4+ T cells sorted from blood. Subset given: CD45RA+ positively selected. These TCRs come from a man between 18 and 35 years old in good health.

To note about this clone: Other DNA sequences within the sample encode an identical CDR3. J is TRBJ1-4 and V is TRBV30, with D perhaps TRBD1 (6 bases). CDR1 GTSNPN and CDR2 SVGIG come from the germline V gene (reference sequence). The ends were cut back, 2 bases at V and 8 bases at J, with 6 bases in the middle. This CDR3 has 11 residues. The CDR3 region has the DNA TGTGCCTGGAGTCAGGGGGAAAAACTGTTTTTT. Its translation: CAWSQGEKLFF.

As to this clone: Other DNA sequences in this specimen translate into the identical CDR3. V and J are TRBV11-3 and TRBJ2-5; possible D gene TRBD1, 5 bases. Trimming took off 5 bases at V and 2 bases at J, with 6 bases between the two ends. CDR3 length: 12 residues. Germline lookup yields CDR1 SGHNT and CDR2 YENEEA. The CDR3 is CASSPGQETQYF. CDR3 nucleotide sequence: TGTGCCAGCAGCCCAGGGCAAGAGACCCAGTACTTC.

This sequence joins TRBV4-1 and TRBJ1-1; no definite D call. Deletions cut 2 bases from V and 2 bases from J, with 15 bases between. This CDR3 is built from 16 residues. CDR1 and CDR2 (germline): MGHRA, YSYEKL. CDR3 coding DNA: TGCGCCAGCAGCCAAAGAGCGGTGGGGAAAAACACTGAAGCTTTCTTT. It yields the protein CASSQRAVGKNTEAFF.

The chain has TRBV5-4 and TRBJ1-3, with a tentative D call TRBD1 (5 bases). The CDR3 is 17 residues long. Trimming took 0 bases from V and 0 from J, leaving 13 bases between them. The V gene's germline CDR1 is SGHNT and CDR2 YYREEE (reference sequence). The CDR3: CASSLGGKWSSGNTIYF. The CDR3 coding sequence is TGTGCCAGCAGCTTGGGGGGGAAATGGAGCTCTGGAAACACCATATATTTT.

The genes are TRBV9 and TRBJ2-5, with D maybe TRBD2 (6 bases). The CDR3 consists of 15 residues. V was pared by 4 bases and J by 1 base, with 14 bases between. Germline-derived CDR1 and CDR2 are SGDLS and YYNGEE. CDR3 DNA: TGTGCCAGCAGCAGAACGGCGGGGACCCAAGAGACCCAGTACTTC. Its translation is CASSRTAGTQETQYF. The full variable domain, its missing parts supplied by reference TRBV9 and TRBJ2-5, is DSGVTQTPKHLITATGQRVTLRCSPRSGDLSVYWYQQSLDQGLQFLIQYYNGEERAKGNILERFSAQQFPDLHSELNLSSLELGDSALYFCASSRTAGTQETQYFGPGTRLLVL.

As for this clone: Within the sample, other DNA sequences also encode this same CDR3. J is TRBJ1-1 and V is TRBV18, with D maybe TRBD1 (6 bases). The CDR3 runs to 15 residues. From germline, CDR1 is KGHSH and CDR2 LQKENI. V was cut by 1 base and J by 3 bases, with 12 bases left in between. The CDR3 reads CASSPLAGADTEAFF. The DNA of the CDR3 is TGTGCCAGCTCACCACTCGCAGGGGCAGACACTGAAGCTTTCTTT.

This chain joins TRBV6-6 and TRBJ2-6; maybe TRBD2 (6 bases). The V and J ends lost 7 bases and 1 base respectively, with 14 bases between them. Germline CDR1 reads MNHNY; CDR2 reads SVGAGI (reference sequence). The CDR3 is 16 residues long. In DNA, the CDR3 is TGTGCCAGCATTATGGCGGGGAGGTCTGGGGCCAACGTCCTGACTTTC. Amino acids: CASIMAGRSGANVLTF.

This clone was detected once. The chain combines TRBV6-1 with TRBJ2-1; 7 bases align to TRBD2. Trimming at V came to 8 bases and at J to 10 bases, leaving 11 bases not matched to a gene. The CDR3 length is 13 residues. Germline CDR1 and CDR2: MNHNS and SASEGT. CDR3 loop: CASGGDSLREQFF. The CDR3 DNA is TGTGCCAGCGGGGGGGACTCTCTACGGGAGCAGTTCTTC.

The chain joins TRBV2 to TRBJ1-6; D might be TRBD1 (6 bases). The CDR3 spans 16 residues. The V end was cut by 2 bases, the J end by 10 bases, with 18 bases between. Germline loops: CDR1 SNHLY, CDR2 FYNNEI. The CDR3 loop is CASSESMGGLGSPLHF. CDR3 bases: TGTGCCAGCAGTGAATCCATGGGGGGCCTGGGGTCACCCCTCCACTTT.

The J gene is TRBJ1-4, the V gene TRBV4-3, with 7 bases aligning to TRBD1. This CDR3 region has 16 residues. CDR1 is LGHNA, CDR2 YSLEER, per germline. The J segment lost 8 bases and the V segment lost 0 bases, leaving 9 bases of the junction unmatched. DNA of the CDR3: TGCGCCAGCAGCCAAGACCGTTCAGGGGGACAGGAAAAACTGTTTTTT. Amino acids: CASSQDRSGGQEKLFF.

This clone has a single count. The chain carries TRBV11-2 and TRBJ2-5; D is possibly TRBD1 (6 bases). V dropped 3 bases and J dropped 1 base, with 12 bases sitting between them. CDR1 and CDR2 from the germline V gene are SGHAT and FQNNGV. This CDR3 has 15 amino acids. CDR3 in DNA: TGTGCCAGCAGCTTGCAACAGGGAATCCAAGAGACCCAGTACTTC. This translates into CASSLQQGIQETQYF.

The chain combines TRBV30 with TRBJ1-1; 7 bases map to TRBD1. V trimming: 7 bases; J trimming: 6 bases; junction bases outside the gene matches: 11. The V gene's germline CDR1 is GTSNPN and CDR2 SVGIG (reference sequence). This CDR3 has 13 amino acids. The DNA of the CDR3 is TGTGCCTTAAAAAACAGGGGTGGGCCTGAAGCTTTCTTT. As protein: CALKNRGGPEAFF.

This chain uses TRBV2 with TRBJ1-4; maybe TRBD1 (6 bases). V lost 8 bases and J lost 4, with 17 bases in between. Germline CDR1 reads SNHLY; CDR2 reads FYNNEI. The CDR3 has 15 amino acids. CDR3 in DNA: TGTGCCAGCGGTTCGAGGGGGGCGGTTAATGAAAAACTGTTTTTT. This codes for CASGSRGAVNEKLFF.

The chain carries TRBV9 and TRBJ1-4; 10 bases agree with TRBD1. The CDR3 covers 14 residues. Losses at the gene ends were 4 bases for V and 6 bases for J; bases not matched to a gene: 3. Germline CDR1 and CDR2: SGDLS and YYNGEE. CDR3 DNA: TGTGCCAGCAGCCGGACAGGGGGTGATGAAAAACTGTTTTTT. It translates to CASSRTGGDEKLFF.

The gene calls are TRBV7-6 and TRBJ2-5; D is perhaps TRBD1 (6 bases). The germline V and J ends were trimmed by 3 bases and 2 bases, with 10 bases remaining between them. This CDR3 comprises 14 residues. Germline V CDR1 and CDR2: SGHVS, FNYEAQ. The CDR3 spells CASSLTGRQETQYF. Here the CDR3 DNA reads TGTGCCAGCAGCTTGACAGGCCGGCAAGAGACCCAGTACTTC.

This chain uses TRBV4-2 with TRBJ2-3, with D perhaps given as TRBD1 or TRBD2 (6 bases each). The V gene's germline CDR1 is LGHNA and CDR2 YNFKEQ. The V and J ends lost 0 bases and 3 bases respectively, with 10 bases between them. This CDR3 contains 15 residues. As DNA, the CDR3 is TGTGCCAGCAGCCAAGACGAGGGGGGAACAGATACGCAGTATTTT. This codes for CASSQDEGGTDTQYF.

Details on this clone: Other DNA sequences within the sample encode an identical CDR3. The rearrangement uses TRBV2 and TRBJ2-3; no firm D call. The CDR3 loop spans 11 amino acids. Looked up from germline, CDR1 is SNHLY and CDR2 is FYNNEI. Trimming removed 11 bases from V and 5 bases from J, with 11 bases in between. CDR3 nucleotide sequence: TGTGCCTCAGGAGCGTTAGATACGCAGTATTTT. Translating it yields CASGALDTQYF.

The gene calls are TRBV5-1 and TRBJ2-2, with D tentatively TRBD1 (6 bases). V shed 4 bases and J shed 4 bases, with 14 bases lying between them. The CDR3 consists of 15 residues. From germline, CDR1 is SGHRS and CDR2 YFSETQ. In DNA, the CDR3 is TGCGCCAGCAGCCAGGGACAACTGATCACCGGGGAGCTGTTTTTT. This codes for CASSQGQLITGELFF.

This clone was recorded once. This chain connects TRBV10-1 to TRBJ2-3; a weak D match, TRBD1 (6 bases). Trimming took off 7 bases at V and 5 bases at J, with 16 bases between the two ends. The CDR3 has 14 amino acids. The V gene's germline CDR1 is WNHNN and CDR2 SYGVQD (reference sequence). CDR3 residues: CASNPSTGLDTQYF. The CDR3 DNA follows: TGCGCCAGCAATCCAAGTACAGGGCTAGATACGCAGTATTTT.

The DNA for the CDR3 is TGTGCCAGCAGTATACGGGGAAATCAGCCCCAGCATTTT. Protein sequence: CASSIRGNQPQHF. V is TRBV28 and J is TRBJ1-5; D not resolved. The CDR3 has 13 amino acids. Trimming removed 5 bases at V and 4 bases at J, with 9 bases between. CDR1 and CDR2 (germline): MDHEN, SYDVKM.

This chain's CDR3 is CASSSKTLATSTDTQYF. The CDR3 DNA reads as TGTGCCAGCAGCTCAAAAACTCTAGCGACTAGCACAGATACGCAGTATTTT. J is TRBJ2-3 and V is TRBV7-8; D is possibly TRBD2 (6 bases). Looked up from germline, CDR1 is SGHVS and CDR2 is FQNEAQ. V was pared by 4 bases and J by 0 bases, with 17 bases between. The CDR3 extends over 17 amino acids. Using reference TRBV7-8 and TRBJ2-3 for the parts outside the CDR3, the full variable domain is GAGVSQSPRYKVAKRGQDVALRCDPISGHVSLFWYQQALGQGPEFLTYFQNEAQLDKSGLPSDRFFAERPEGSVSTLKIQRTQQEDSAVYLCASSSKTLATSTDTQYFGPGTRLTVL.

This CDR3 reads CASSRDMNTEAFF. CDR3 bases: TGTGCCAGCAGCAGGGACATGAACACTGAAGCTTTCTTT. The chain combines TRBV11-3 with TRBJ1-1; tentative D call: TRBD1 (6 bases). The V and J ends lost 5 bases and 0 bases respectively, with 7 bases between them. The CDR3 contains 13 residues. CDR1 and CDR2 from the germline V gene are SGHNT and YENEEA.

The rearrangement joins TRBV18 to TRBJ2-3; 11 nucleotides align to TRBD2. Germline CDR1 reads KGHSH; CDR2 reads LQKENI. The CDR3 extends over 18 amino acids. With V trimmed by 1 base and J by 1 base, 7 bases remained unmatched. CDR3 DNA: TGTGCCAGCTCACCACTGTACACTAGCGGGGGAGGCACAGATACGCAGTATTTT. Amino acids: CASSPLYTSGGGTDTQYF.

This clone was found once. The chain combines TRBV6-1 with TRBJ1-1, with TRBD1 as a possible D gene (6 bases). The CDR3 extends over 15 amino acids. Germline CDR1 MNHNS, CDR2 SASEGT. Trimming cost V 2 bases and J 3 bases, with 13 bases left between them. The CDR3 here is CASSEKLGQHTEAFF. For the CDR3, the DNA is TGTGCCAGCAGTGAAAAGCTCGGACAGCACACTGAAGCTTTCTTT.

The genes are TRBV11-2 and TRBJ2-1; 10 bases line up with TRBD2. Unmatched junction bases numbered 12, after V lost 1 base and J lost 6 bases. CDR1 is SGHAT, CDR2 FQNNGV, per germline. The CDR3 spans 18 residues. The CDR3, as DNA: TGTGCCAGCAGCTTAGCCTCCGCACTACTAGCGGGGATCAATGAGCAGTTCTTC. Translation: CASSLASALLAGINEQFF. Filled out from reference TRBV11-2 and TRBJ2-1, the complete variable domain reads EAGVAQSPRYKIIEKRQSVAFWCNPISGHATLYWYQQILGQGPKLLIQFQNNGVVDDSQLPKDRFSAERLKGVDSTLKIQPAKLEDSAVYLCASSLASALLAGINEQFFGPGTRLTVL.

This sequence joins TRBV10-3 and TRBJ2-3; D remains ambiguous. Germline loops: CDR1 ENHRY, CDR2 SYGVKD. Trimming pared 10 bases from V and 2 bases from J, leaving 19 bases between. CDR3 length: 15 amino acids. In nucleotides, the CDR3 is TGTGCCACCTCCGTGGACCCTCCTCCCACAGATACGCAGTATTTT. Protein: CATSVDPPPTDTQYF.

The CDR3 loop reads CASSPGLETQYF. In DNA, the CDR3 is TGTGCCAGCAGTCCGGGACTAGAGACCCAGTACTTC. This chain links TRBV6-5 with TRBJ2-5, with a weak D call TRBD2 (6 bases). From germline, CDR1 is MNHEY and CDR2 SVGAGI. Trimming took 5 bases from V and 4 from J, leaving 8 bases between them. The CDR3 has 12 amino acids.